This TCR beta chain emerged from a study of T-cell memory formation after mild COVID-19 (dated by TCRdb to 2020 to 2023). A note on the overall study: Most TCR sequence clusters were specific to one of the two donors. T-cell clones expanding and contracting after mild COVID-19 in two donors were tracked by longitudinal TCRalpha and TCRbeta repertoire sequencing. The cohort was made up of two young adult volunteers, one female and one male, who were previously healthy.

PBMCs were isolated by Ficoll-Paque density gradient centrifugation. TCRdb names Illumina NovaSeq 6000 as the instrument used. TCRalpha and TCRbeta cDNA libraries were built by 5'RACE with constant-segment primers, adding sample barcodes and unique molecular identifiers. RNA was extracted from every sample with Trizol reagent. Library amplification was performed in two PCR steps, and a second sample barcode and Illumina TruSeq adapters were introduced in the second step. The libraries were sequenced on an Illumina NovaSeq using 2 x 150 bp paired-end reads. The authors' pipeline ran thus. With migec v1.2.7, reads were demultiplexed and then collapsed into UMI-guided consensus sequences. With mixcr v2.1.11, UMI consensuses were aligned to TRA and TRB V and J templates and assembled into clonotypes. A clonotype was counted as expanded or contracted only when both edgeR and NoisET called the clonotype significant, with the noise models trained on biological replicates. For edgeR calls, the cutoffs were a false discovery rate-adjusted p below 0.01 and a log2 fold-change threshold of 1. PCA with hierarchical clustering of max-normalized trajectories of the 1000 most abundant clonotypes was used as exploratory dynamics analysis. Separately sequenced CD4+ and CD8+ repertoires were used to assign a CD4 or CD8 phenotype to each responding clone. TCRdb passed the public sequencing reads through fastp at Q25 and MiXCR, retaining productive beta sequences. Duplicate CDR3 protein sequences are folded into a single record with the most common DNA and genes. These V and J calls are TCRdb output, not the study's own analysis. Here the sample has a few hundred thousand distinct CDR3 sequences; 13% to 15% occur a single time. The biggest ten clones account for around a fifth of the sample.

What the work shows at the level of the full study, not this receptor alone: Clones that contracted from day 15 to 85 showed balanced CD4/CD8 phenotypes, whereas a second wave of clones that expanded from day 15 to 37 leaned towards CD4+. The study included only a couple of mild cases, and larger cohorts that include severe cases with pre-infection samples were judged to be necessary. Contracting CD4+ clones turned up mainly in the CM and EM memory subsets, whereas EMRA was where CD8+ clones were enriched. Some responding clones were detected in pre-infection memory, which suggested that pre-existing cross-reactive memory T cells had joined the SARS-CoV-2 response. Whether the second-wave clones peaking on day 37 were SARS-CoV-2 specific was not confirmed.

Ten or more counts support this clonotype. No cognate antigen has been identified for it. There are no base qualities to consult, and no much larger clone falls within one base. Counted from cysteine to phenylalanine, this CDR3 has 12 amino acids. The retained sequence is limited to the CDR3, 36 bases, with the frame set at the first base. CDR1 and CDR2 were assigned from the germline V gene as KGHSH and LQKENI. The trim is 3 bases for V and 2 bases for J, with a gap of 3 bases between the germline ends. The source material was PBMCs or a T cell subset sorted from them (not recorded which). The source of this sequence is a man younger than 35 who had mild COVID-19 (a few samples of this study predate the infection). The sample titles of this study are shuffled in the database, so cell type and time point are left out; the donor was told from shared clones. The V gene is TRBV18 and the J gene is TRBJ2-3; the D gene is not confidently resolved. The DNA sequence follows: TGTGCCAGCTCACCTAACACAGATACGCAGTATTTT. The translation is CASSPNTDTQYF.